The T cell receptor beta chain under discussion was sequenced for a study of CXCR3-negative and CXCR3-positive naive CD8 T cells. The study, taken as a whole, reports: More hydrophobic TRB CDR3s were found in CXCR3-positive naive cells than in CXCR3-negative naive cells. Within a donor, both naive subsets shared TRBV-TRBJ usage, unlike memory cells.

Of note for this clonotype: Its target is unknown.

Libraries were UMI-labeled 5' RACE TRB cDNA. TCRdb reprocessed the 5' RACE reads and reports one entry per CDR3 protein, with no DNA. This sample carries approximately 100,000 distinct CDR3 sequences, with around 0.35% going to the ten biggest clones. This CDR3 contains 14 residues. The germline CDR1 and CDR2 sequences are SQVTM and ANQGSEA. The clonotype was recovered from a human donor in good health. Some clones in this sample may be carry-over from other donors' samples. This chain links TRBV29-1 with TRBJ2-7; the TCRdb call, TRBD2, lacks DNA for checking. The sequenced sample was naive CXCR3+ CD8+ T cells from blood. Subset noted: CD45RO-CCR7+CD27+CD95- naive CD8+ T cells expressing CXCR3 (TNR3+). The chain's CDR3 is CSVEETGREWEQYF.